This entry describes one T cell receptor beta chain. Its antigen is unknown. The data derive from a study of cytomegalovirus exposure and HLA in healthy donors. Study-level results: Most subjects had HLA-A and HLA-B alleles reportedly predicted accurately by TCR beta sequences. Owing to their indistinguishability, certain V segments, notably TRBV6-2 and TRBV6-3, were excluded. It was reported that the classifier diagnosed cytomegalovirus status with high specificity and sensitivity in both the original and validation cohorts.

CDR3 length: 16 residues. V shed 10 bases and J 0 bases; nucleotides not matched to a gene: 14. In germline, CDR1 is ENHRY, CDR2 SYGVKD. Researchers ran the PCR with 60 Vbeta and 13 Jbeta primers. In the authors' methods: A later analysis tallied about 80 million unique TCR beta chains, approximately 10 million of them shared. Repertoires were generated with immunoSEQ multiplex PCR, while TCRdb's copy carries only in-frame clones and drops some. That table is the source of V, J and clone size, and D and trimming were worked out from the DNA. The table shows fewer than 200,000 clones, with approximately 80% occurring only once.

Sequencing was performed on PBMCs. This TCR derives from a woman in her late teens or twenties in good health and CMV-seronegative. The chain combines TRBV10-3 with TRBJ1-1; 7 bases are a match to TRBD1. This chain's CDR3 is CATKTGTPPMNTEAFF. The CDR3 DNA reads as TGTGCCACCAAGACAGGGACCCCACCTATGAACACTGAAGCTTTCTTT.